The rows below give T cell receptor beta chains drawn from one sample of a study of blood T cells in healthy people across ages. TCRdb reprocessed the 5' RACE reads with MiXCR, giving one entry per CDR3 protein. This sample has roughly 1.9 million distinct CDR3 sequences; around 40% occur once, and the top ten carry more than 20%. Sequencing input: blood. The source of these receptors is a human donor in good health. Both conserved end residues are part of each CDR3. Fields, in order: clone size, J gene, V gene, CDR3 protein. Only part of the rows carry a size: once, few, many, or a class if the clone is expanded.

-,-,TRBV20-1,CSARDSDIQRAGGYEQYF
-,TRBJ2-6,TRBV29-1,CSVEMWAGFGANVLTF
-,TRBJ2-1,TRBV20-1,CSAGTSGGAIYNEQFF
once,TRBJ2-3,TRBV11-3,CASSSRRQGAADTQYF
-,-,TRBV20-1,CSAIWTGYEQYF
-,TRBJ1-4,TRBV29-1,CSVRQGIHEKLFF
-,TRBJ2-5,TRBV5-1,CASSVTGEGETQYF
-,TRBJ1-2,TRBV6-5,CASSSGGLYGYTF
-,TRBJ2-5,TRBV11-2,CASSLAGGLFGETQYF
-,TRBJ2-1,TRBV9,CASSVALTMMQFF
few,TRBJ2-5,TRBV20-1,CSAAGGRGETQYF
-,TRBJ2-3,TRBV9,CASSVVARADTQYF
-,TRBJ2-6,TRBV5-1,CASRGNTGDGVLTF
-,TRBJ1-1,TRBV20-1,CSARDWRRGGYTEAFF
-,TRBJ2-1,TRBV9,CASSARVGQSSYNEQFF
-,TRBJ2-6,TRBV7-2,CASSLEQRGAGSGANVLTF
-,TRBJ2-7,TRBV2,CASALSRGSSYEQYF
-,TRBJ1-1,TRBV29-1,CSTMAGGNTEAFF
-,TRBJ1-5,TRBV28,CASSTGGAGAYNQPQHF
-,TRBJ2-7,TRBV27,CASSLSALSGEQYF
-,TRBJ2-1,TRBV29-1,CSGGTGIYEQYF
-,TRBJ2-5,TRBV6-6,CASIRDKDQETQYF
-,TRBJ1-2,TRBV4-1,CASSPRQVVNYGYTF
-,TRBJ2-4,TRBV24-1,CATSAQGSQNIQYF
once,TRBJ2-1,TRBV20-1,CSAGRGVTLISSYNEQVF
-,TRBJ2-1,TRBV2,CASTPLGRGYNEQFF
few,TRBJ2-1,TRBV7-3,CASSLKHWSSGGKQFF